These 14 T cell receptor beta chains were all obtained from the same sample, sequenced in a study of cytomegalovirus exposure and HLA in healthy donors. PCR primers comprised 60 Vbeta and 13 Jbeta primers. Libraries were prepared by immunoSEQ multiplex PCR; TCRdb keeps only in-frame clonotypes and omits some of them. Counted here are 130,000 to 150,000 clones, about 78% occurring once; the ten biggest clones make up about 3.9%. What was sequenced was PBMCs. These receptors all stem from a man between 18 and 29 years old in good health and CMV-seronegative.

This clone was observed a single time. V is TRBV19 and J is TRBJ2-7; 7 nucleotides agree with TRBD2. Germline assignment: CDR1 LNHDA and CDR2 SQIVND (reference sequence). After removal of 3 bases from V and 3 bases from J, the junction contained 8 bases not matched to a gene. The CDR3 extends over 15 amino acids. The CDR3 DNA follows: TGTGCCAGTAGTATTACTTCGGGGGGAATCTACGAGCAGTACTTC. Residues: CASSITSGGIYEQYF.

This chain joins TRBV6-5 and TRBJ1-1; D is unclear. V lost 1 base and J 0 bases, leaving 9 bases between the germline ends. Per germline, CDR1 MNHEY and CDR2 SVGAGI. CDR3 length equals 15 residues. The CDR3 coding sequence is TGTGCCAGCAGTTACTTCTCCGGTTTGAACACTGAAGCTTTCTTT. It codes for CASSYFSGLNTEAFF.

The V call is TRBV5-1, the J call TRBJ2-7, with a weak D call TRBD2 (7 bases). The germline V and J ends were trimmed by 6 bases and 3 bases, with 13 bases remaining between them. Germline CDR1 is SGHRS and CDR2 is YFSETQ. This CDR3 is built from 13 residues. CDR3: CASNMGGGYEQYF. The CDR3, as DNA: TGCGCCAGCAACATGGGAGGGGGCTACGAGCAGTACTTC.

The rearrangement joins TRBV2 to TRBJ2-5, with D maybe TRBD1 (6 bases). The J call is in doubt because the DNA end fits TRBJ2-7 better. The CDR3 covers 16 residues. The germline V gene encodes CDR1 SNHLY and CDR2 FYNNEI. In nucleotides, the CDR3 is TGTGCCAGCAGTGAAGTGCAGGGGCGTGGATCCTACGAGCAGTACTTC. It translates to CASSEVQGRGSYEQYF.

This sequence joins TRBV6-5 and TRBJ2-7; TRBD2 matches at 9 bases. Germline CDR1 reads MNHEY; CDR2 reads SVGAGI. V shed 4 bases, J shed 4 bases, and the junction held 8 bases outside the gene matches. CDR3 length: 15 residues. The CDR3 loop is CASSSPAGGTYEQYF. The CDR3 region has the DNA TGTGCCAGCAGTTCCCCAGCGGGGGGCACTTACGAGCAGTACTTC.

The chain links TRBV2 to TRBJ1-1, with a possible D match to TRBD1 (5 bases). The CDR3 runs 13 residues. From germline, CDR1 is SNHLY and CDR2 FYNNEI. Trimming took 7 bases from V and 8 from J, leaving 17 bases between them. The CDR3 sequence is CASIGQGGREAFF. The CDR3 DNA reads as TGTGCCAGCATTGGCCAGGGCGGTAGGGAAGCTTTCTTT.

The chain has TRBV19 and TRBJ1-5; unclear D gene. V lost 9 bases and J lost 3, with 12 bases in between. The CDR3 is made up of 13 amino acids. The germline V gene encodes CDR1 LNHDA and CDR2 SQIVND (reference sequence). CDR3 coding DNA: TGTGCCAGCAGCGATACGGCCAATCAGCCCCAGCATTTT. Translation gives CASSDTANQPQHF.

The chain couples TRBV2 to TRBJ2-1, with 11 bases fitting TRBD1. V lost 6 bases to trimming and J lost 4 bases; unmatched junction nucleotides: 5. This CDR3 spans 15 amino acids. CDR1 and CDR2 from the germline V gene are SNHLY and FYNNEI. The CDR3 loop is CASREDRGLYNEQFF. CDR3 bases: TGTGCCAGCAGAGAGGACAGGGGGCTTTACAATGAGCAGTTCTTC.

The chain combines TRBV6-4 with TRBJ2-1; D is uncertain. The CDR3 has 14 residues. V was trimmed by 3 bases and J by 9 bases, leaving 15 bases between them. Germline V gives CDR1 MRHNA, CDR2 SNTAGT. CDR3 amino acids: CASSERTRHSEQFF. For the CDR3, the DNA is TGTGCCAGCAGTGAACGAACCCGACACAGTGAGCAGTTCTTC.

The rearrangement joins TRBV11-3 to TRBJ2-7, with 8 nucleotides matching TRBD2. CDR1 is SGHNT and CDR2 is YENEEA in the germline V gene. With V trimmed by 3 bases and J by 2 bases, 3 bases remained unmatched. This CDR3 contains 14 residues. The CDR3 loop is CASSLSGGAYEQYF. The CDR3 DNA follows: TGTGCCAGCAGCTTGAGCGGGGGAGCCTACGAGCAGTACTTC. The whole variable domain, filled in from reference TRBV11-3 and TRBJ2-7, reads EAGVVQSPRYKIIEKKQPVAFWCNPISGHNTLYWYLQNLGQGPELLIRYENEEAVDDSQLPKDRFSAERLKGVDSTLKIQPAELGDSAVYLCASSLSGGAYEQYFGPGTRLTVT.

The chain is built from TRBV6-1 and TRBJ2-1; TRBD2 matches 11 bases. Germline V gene lookup returns CDR1 MNHNS and CDR2 SASEGT. The junction had 7 bases not matched to a gene; V was cut back by 2 bases and J by 10 bases. The CDR3 has 15 amino acids. CDR3 sequence reads: CASSERSLAGGEQFF. The CDR3 nucleotides are TGTGCCAGCAGTGAACGCTCCCTAGCGGGAGGCGAGCAGTTCTTC.

This chain links TRBV6-5 with TRBJ2-7; D might be TRBD1 (6 bases). Trimming left V 6 bases short and J 3 bases short, with 18 bases between. The CDR3 has 15 amino acids. The germline CDR1 and CDR2 sequences are MNHEY and SVGAGI. CDR3 loop: CASSPLTGTVYEQYF. The CDR3 nucleotides read TGTGCCAGCAGCCCCCTAACAGGGACGGTCTACGAGCAGTACTTC.

The gene calls are TRBV13 and TRBJ1-3; TRBD1 matches 7 bases. V was clipped by 4 bases and J by 9 bases; unmatched bases: 12. The CDR3 length is 15 residues. CDR1 and CDR2 from the germline V gene are PRHDT and FYEKMQ (reference sequence). The CDR3 reads CASSSPKGGETTIYF. The CDR3 DNA reads as TGTGCCAGCAGCTCCCCGAAAGGGGGCGAAACCACCATATATTTT.

J is TRBJ1-2 and V is TRBV28; 9 nucleotides agree with TRBD1. The V gene's germline CDR1 is MDHEN and CDR2 SYDVKM. Trimming removed 3 bases from V and 4 bases from J; junction bases left unmatched: 12. The CDR3 is 17 residues long. The CDR3 nucleotides read TGTGCCAGCAGTTTTTGGGCGACAGGGGGTGGTGGCTATGGCTACACCTTC. It encodes CASSFWATGGGGYGYTF.